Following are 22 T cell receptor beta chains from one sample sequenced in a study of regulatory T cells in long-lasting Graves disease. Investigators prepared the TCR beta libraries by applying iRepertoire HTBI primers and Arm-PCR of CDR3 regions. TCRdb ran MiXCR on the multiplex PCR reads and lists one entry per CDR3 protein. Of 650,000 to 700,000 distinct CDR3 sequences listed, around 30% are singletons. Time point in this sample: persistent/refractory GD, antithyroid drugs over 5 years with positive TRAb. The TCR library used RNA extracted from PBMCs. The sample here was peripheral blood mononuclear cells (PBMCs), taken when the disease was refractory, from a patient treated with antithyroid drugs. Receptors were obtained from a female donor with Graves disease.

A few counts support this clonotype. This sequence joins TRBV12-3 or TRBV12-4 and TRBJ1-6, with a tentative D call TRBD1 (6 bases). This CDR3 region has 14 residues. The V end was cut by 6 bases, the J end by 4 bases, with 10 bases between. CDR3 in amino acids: CASRTGDYNSPLHF. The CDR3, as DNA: TGTGCCAGCAGGACAGGAGATTATAATTCACCCCTCCACTTT.

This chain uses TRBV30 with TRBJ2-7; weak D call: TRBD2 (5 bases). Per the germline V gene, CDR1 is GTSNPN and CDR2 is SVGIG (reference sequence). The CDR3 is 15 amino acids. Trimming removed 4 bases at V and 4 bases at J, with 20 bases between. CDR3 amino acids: CAWTQEAGRVYEQYF. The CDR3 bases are TGTGCCTGGACCCAAGAGGCGGGTCGAGTATACGAGCAGTACTTC.

The CDR3 DNA sequence: TGTGCCAGCAGTTACGGATTACCCTTCGGGACAGGGCGGAATCAGCCCCAGCATTTT. The encoded protein is CASSYGLPFGTGRNQPQHF. The chain employs TRBV6-5 and TRBJ1-5; TRBD1 matches 9 bases. The germline CDR1 and CDR2 sequences are MNHEY and SVGAGI. The CDR3 loop spans 19 amino acids. The ends lost 2 bases at V and 4 bases at J; junction bases unmatched: 15.

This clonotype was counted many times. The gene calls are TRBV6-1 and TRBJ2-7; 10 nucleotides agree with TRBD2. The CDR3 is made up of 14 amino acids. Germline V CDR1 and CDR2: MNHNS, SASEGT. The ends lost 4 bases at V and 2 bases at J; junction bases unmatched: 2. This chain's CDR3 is CASSVAGGTYEQYF. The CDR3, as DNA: TGTGCCAGCAGTGTAGCGGGAGGAACCTACGAGCAGTACTTC.

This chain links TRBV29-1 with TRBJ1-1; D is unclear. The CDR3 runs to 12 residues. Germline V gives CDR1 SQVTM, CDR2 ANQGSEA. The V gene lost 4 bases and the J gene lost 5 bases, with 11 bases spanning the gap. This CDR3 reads CSVVGISTEAFF. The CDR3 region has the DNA TGCAGCGTTGTAGGGATTAGTACTGAAGCTTTCTTT.

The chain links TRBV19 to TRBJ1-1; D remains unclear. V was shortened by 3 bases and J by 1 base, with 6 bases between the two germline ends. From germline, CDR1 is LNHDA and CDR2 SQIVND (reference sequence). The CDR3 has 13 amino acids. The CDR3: CASSIYRNTEAFF. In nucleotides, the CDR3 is TGTGCCAGTAGTATTTACAGGAACACTGAAGCTTTCTTT.

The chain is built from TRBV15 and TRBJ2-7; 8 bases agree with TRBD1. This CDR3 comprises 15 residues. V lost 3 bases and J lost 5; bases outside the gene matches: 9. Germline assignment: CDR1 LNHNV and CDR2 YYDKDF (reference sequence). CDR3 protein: CATSSMPRGQDEQYF. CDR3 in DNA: TGTGCCACCAGCAGTATGCCCAGGGGGCAAGACGAGCAGTACTTC.

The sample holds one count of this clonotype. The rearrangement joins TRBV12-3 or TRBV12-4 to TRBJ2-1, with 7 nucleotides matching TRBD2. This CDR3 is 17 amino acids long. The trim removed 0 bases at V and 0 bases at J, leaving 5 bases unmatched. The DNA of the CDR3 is TGTGCCAGCAGTTTAGCTGCTAGCGGACCCTCCTACAATGAGCAGTTCTTC. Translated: CASSLAASGPSYNEQFF.

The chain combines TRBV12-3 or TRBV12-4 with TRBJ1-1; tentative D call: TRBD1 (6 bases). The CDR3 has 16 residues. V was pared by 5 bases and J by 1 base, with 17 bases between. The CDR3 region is CASSPRSGVGNTEAFF. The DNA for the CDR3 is TGTGCCAGCAGTCCCCGGTCAGGGGTGGGGAACACTGAAGCTTTCTTT.

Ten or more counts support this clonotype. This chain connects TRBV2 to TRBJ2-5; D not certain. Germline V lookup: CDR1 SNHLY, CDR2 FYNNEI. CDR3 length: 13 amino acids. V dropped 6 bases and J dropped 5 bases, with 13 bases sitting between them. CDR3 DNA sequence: TGTGCCAGCAGATTGCCAGCACAGGAGACCCAGTACTTC. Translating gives CASRLPAQETQYF.

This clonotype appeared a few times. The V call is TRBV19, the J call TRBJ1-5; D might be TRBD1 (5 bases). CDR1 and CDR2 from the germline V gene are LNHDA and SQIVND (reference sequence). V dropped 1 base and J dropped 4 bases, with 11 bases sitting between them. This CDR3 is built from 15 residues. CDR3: CASSIGTPGNQPQHF. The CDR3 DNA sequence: TGTGCCAGTAGTATAGGGACACCGGGGAATCAGCCCCAGCATTTT.

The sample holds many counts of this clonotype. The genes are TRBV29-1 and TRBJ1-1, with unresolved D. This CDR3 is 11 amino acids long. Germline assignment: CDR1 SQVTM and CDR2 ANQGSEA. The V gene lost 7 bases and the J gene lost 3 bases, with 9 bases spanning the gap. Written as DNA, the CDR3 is TGCAGCGGGTGGGAGCACACTGAAGCTTTCTTT. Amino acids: CSGWEHTEAFF.

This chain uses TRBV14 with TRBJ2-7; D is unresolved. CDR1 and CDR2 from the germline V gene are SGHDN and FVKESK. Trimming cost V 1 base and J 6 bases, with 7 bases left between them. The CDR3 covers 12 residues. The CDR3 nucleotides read TGTGCCAGCAGCCAAGCACCCTCCGAGCAGTACTTC. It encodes CASSQAPSEQYF.

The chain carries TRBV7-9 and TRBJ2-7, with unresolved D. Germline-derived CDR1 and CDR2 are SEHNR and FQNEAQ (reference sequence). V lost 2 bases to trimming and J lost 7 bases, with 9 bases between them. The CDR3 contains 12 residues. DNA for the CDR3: TGTGCCAGCAGCTTATCTAGTCTTGAGCAGTACTTC. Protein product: CASSLSSLEQYF. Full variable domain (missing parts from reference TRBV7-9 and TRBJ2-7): DTGVSQNPRHKITKRGQNVTFRCDPISEHNRLYWYRQTLGQGPEFLTYFQNEAQLEKSRLLSDRFSAERPKGSFSTLEIQRTEQGDSAMYLCASSLSSLEQYFGPGTRLTVT.

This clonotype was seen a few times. CDR3 in DNA: TGTGCCAGCAGCTTAGGGTCAACCAGGGGCTCCACTGAAGCTTTCTTT. This codes for CASSLGSTRGSTEAFF. The chain couples TRBV7-8 to TRBJ1-1, with a weak D call TRBD1 (6 bases). Between the trimmed V and J ends, which lost 1 base and 4 bases, there was a span of 16 bases. The length of the CDR3 is 16 residues. From germline, CDR1 is SGHVS and CDR2 FQNEAQ.

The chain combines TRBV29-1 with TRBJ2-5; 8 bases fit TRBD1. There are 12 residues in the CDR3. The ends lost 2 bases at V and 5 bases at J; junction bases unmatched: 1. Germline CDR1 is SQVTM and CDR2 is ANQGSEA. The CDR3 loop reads CSVEQGAETQYF. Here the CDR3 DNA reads TGCAGCGTTGAACAGGGGGCGGAGACCCAGTACTTC.

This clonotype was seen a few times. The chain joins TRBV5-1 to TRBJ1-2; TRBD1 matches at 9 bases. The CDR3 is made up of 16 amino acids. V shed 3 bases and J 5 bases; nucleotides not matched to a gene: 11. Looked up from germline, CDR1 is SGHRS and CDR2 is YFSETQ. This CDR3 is CASSSPGTGKRYGYTF. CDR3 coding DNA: TGCGCCAGCAGCTCCCCCGGGACAGGGAAGAGGTATGGCTACACCTTC.

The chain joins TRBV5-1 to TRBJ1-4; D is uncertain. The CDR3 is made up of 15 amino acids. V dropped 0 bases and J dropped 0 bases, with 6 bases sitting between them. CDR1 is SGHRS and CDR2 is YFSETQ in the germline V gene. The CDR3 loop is CASSLEATTNEKLFF. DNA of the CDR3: TGCGCCAGCAGCTTGGAAGCTACAACTAATGAAAAACTGTTTTTT.

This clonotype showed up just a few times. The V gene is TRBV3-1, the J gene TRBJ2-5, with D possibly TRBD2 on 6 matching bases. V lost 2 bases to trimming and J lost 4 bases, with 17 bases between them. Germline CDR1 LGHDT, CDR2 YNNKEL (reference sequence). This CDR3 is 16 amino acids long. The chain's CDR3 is CASSQPMAGSGETQYF. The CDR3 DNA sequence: TGTGCCAGCAGCCAACCCATGGCGGGATCGGGAGAGACCCAGTACTTC.

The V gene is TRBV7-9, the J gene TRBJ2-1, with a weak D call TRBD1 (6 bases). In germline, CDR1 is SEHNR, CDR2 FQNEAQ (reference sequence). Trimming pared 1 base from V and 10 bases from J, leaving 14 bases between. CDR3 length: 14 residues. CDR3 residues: CASSLDRELHEQFF. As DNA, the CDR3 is TGTGCCAGCAGCTTAGACAGGGAACTTCACGAGCAGTTCTTC.

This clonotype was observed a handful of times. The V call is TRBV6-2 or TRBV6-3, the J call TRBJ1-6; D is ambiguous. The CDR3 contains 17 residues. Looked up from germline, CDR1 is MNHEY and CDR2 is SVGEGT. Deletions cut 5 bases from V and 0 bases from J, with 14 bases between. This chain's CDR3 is CASSPRTHSSYNSPLHF. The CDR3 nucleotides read TGTGCCAGCAGTCCTCGGACGCACAGCTCCTATAATTCACCCCTCCACTTT.

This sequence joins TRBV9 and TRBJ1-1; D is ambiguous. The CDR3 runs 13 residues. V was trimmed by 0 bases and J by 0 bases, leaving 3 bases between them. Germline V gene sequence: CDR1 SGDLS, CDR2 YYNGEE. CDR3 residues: CASSVVLNTEAFF. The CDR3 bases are TGTGCCAGCAGCGTAGTATTGAACACTGAAGCTTTCTTT.